This TCR beta chain was found in a study of blood T cell repertoires in COVID-19. Background on the study: Samples came from the United States, Italy and Spain, spanning acute and convalescent COVID-19. The cDNA or gDNA used as material had been derived from T cells, B-cell-depleted T cells, or PBMCs.

V was pared by 0 bases and J by 6 bases, with 6 bases of the junction left unmatched. The CDR3 contains 15 residues. Per the original methods: Reference gene primers were amplified, and this amplification served to estimate nucleated cell counts. Sequencing used immunoSEQ multiplex PCR; TCRdb keeps in-frame clones, though not all of them. Clone size and V and J calls were adopted from that table, with D and trimming inferred from the DNA. The repertoire has under 55,000 clones, approximately 79% of them found once; the top ten carry about 25%. The receptor comes from a man in his 70s with acute or convalescent COVID-19. The sequenced material came from peripheral blood. V is TRBV5-3 and J is TRBJ2-1; 7 bases are shared with TRBD2. TRBV5-3 is an ORF for which the function is uncertain. For the CDR3, the DNA is TGTGCCAGAAGCTTGGTATATGCTAGCGGCAATGAGCAGTTCTTC. Amino acids: CARSLVYASGNEQFF.